This T cell receptor beta chain was observed in a study of spatial heterogeneity in lung cancer. Time point noted: sample taken at primary tumor resection. Whole RNA, which was extracted from tumor, nontumor lung tissue or frozen PBMC, was sequenced without any cell sorting. Each TCR cDNA molecule carried a unique molecular identifier. TCRdb reprocessed the 5' RACE reads with MiXCR, giving one entry per CDR3 protein. This table holds tens of thousands of distinct CDR3 sequences, less than 9% found once. The sample holds many counts of this clonotype. The junction departs from germline at one end; a sequencing error may be responsible. This CDR3 comprises 13 residues. Germline lookup yields CDR1 KGHSH and CDR2 LQKENI.

The source is a female donor with early-stage non-small cell lung cancer. The specimen was PBMCs, collected at surgery. The chain is built from TRBV18 and TRBJ2-5; 8 bases align to TRBD1. The CDR3 sequence is CASSPDPRQGMDF. The CDR3 bases are TGTGCCAGCTCACCAGATCCGAGACAGGGGATGGACTTC.